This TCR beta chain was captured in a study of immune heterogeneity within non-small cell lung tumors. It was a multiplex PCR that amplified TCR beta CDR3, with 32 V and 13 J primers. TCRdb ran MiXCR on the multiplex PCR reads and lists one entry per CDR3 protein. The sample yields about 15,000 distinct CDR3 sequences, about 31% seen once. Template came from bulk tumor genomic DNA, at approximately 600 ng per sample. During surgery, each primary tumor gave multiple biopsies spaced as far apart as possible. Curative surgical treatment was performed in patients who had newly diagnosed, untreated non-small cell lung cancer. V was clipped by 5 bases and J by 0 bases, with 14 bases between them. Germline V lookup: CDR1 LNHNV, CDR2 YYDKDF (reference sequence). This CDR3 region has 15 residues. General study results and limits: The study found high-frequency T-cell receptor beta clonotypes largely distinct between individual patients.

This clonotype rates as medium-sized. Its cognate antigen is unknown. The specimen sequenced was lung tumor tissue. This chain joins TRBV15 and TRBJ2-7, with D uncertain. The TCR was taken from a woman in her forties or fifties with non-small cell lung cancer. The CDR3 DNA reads TGTGCCACCAGCCAGGTGAGGTGGGGCTCCTACGAGCAGTACTTC. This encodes CATSQVRWGSYEQYF.